These 10 T cell receptor beta chains were all obtained from the same sample, sequenced in a study of neoadjuvant anti-PD-1 for oral cavity cancer. Here immunoSEQ multiplex PCR was the method, and the copy in TCRdb shows in-frame clones only, minus some. This sample has approximately 15,000 clones, with around 64% found just once. The sequencing used PBMCs, collected before nivolumab (anti-PD-1) treatment. Receptors were obtained from a person aged 35-80 years with oral cavity squamous cell carcinoma.

The rearrangement uses TRBV6-5 and TRBJ2-7, with D possibly TRBD1 on 6 matching bases. This CDR3 is built from 15 residues. Germline CDR1 is MNHEY and CDR2 is SVGAGI. V was clipped by 1 base and J by 0 bases, with 10 bases between them. CDR3 protein: CASSYLRDTSYEQYF. The CDR3 nucleotides are TGTGCCAGCAGTTACTTACGGGACACCTCCTACGAGCAGTACTTC.

The chain recombines TRBV29-1 with TRBJ2-3, with D tentatively TRBD2 (6 bases). This CDR3 spans 14 amino acids. Germline assignment: CDR1 SQVTM and CDR2 ANQGSEA. Trimming left V 3 bases short and J 4 bases short, with 14 bases between. The DNA of the CDR3 is TGCAGCGTTGAGGGAGGCAGGGTGTCAGATACGCAGTATTTT. It codes for CSVEGGRVSDTQYF.

The gene calls are TRBV11-1 and TRBJ2-1; D ambiguous. Germline CDR1 reads SGHAT; CDR2 reads FQDESV (reference sequence). The V and J ends lost 5 bases and 4 bases respectively, with 3 bases between them. The CDR3 extends over 11 amino acids. CDR3: CASSPYNEQFF. The CDR3 nucleotides are TGTGCCAGCAGCCCTTACAATGAGCAGTTCTTC.

The CDR3 reads CSVYPGRSNYGYTF. In nucleotides, the CDR3 is TGCAGCGTTTATCCGGGACGGTCTAACTATGGCTACACCTTC. The gene calls are TRBV29-1 and TRBJ1-2; D is possibly TRBD1 (5 bases). V shed 5 bases and J shed 0 bases, with 13 bases lying between them. This CDR3 has 14 amino acids. Looked up from germline, CDR1 is SQVTM and CDR2 is ANQGSEA.

The chain carries TRBV29-1 and TRBJ1-2; 9 bases fit TRBD1. The trim removed 6 bases at V and 8 bases at J, leaving 4 bases unmatched. Per germline, CDR1 SQVTM and CDR2 ANQGSEA. The CDR3 has 11 amino acids. The CDR3 bases are TGCAGCGTCCGGACAGGGGAGGGCTACACCTTC. Translated, it gives CSVRTGEGYTF.

V usage is TRBV30 and J usage is TRBJ2-3; possible D gene TRBD2, 6 bases. From germline, CDR1 is GTSNPN and CDR2 SVGIG (reference sequence). Trimming pared 2 bases from V and 6 bases from J, leaving 18 bases between. This CDR3 has 15 amino acids. This chain's CDR3 is CAWSLVGGVKDTQYF. The CDR3, as DNA: TGTGCCTGGAGTTTGGTCGGGGGTGTCAAGGATACGCAGTATTTT.

This clone appeared a few times. The V call is TRBV6-5, the J call TRBJ1-4, with 8 nucleotides matching TRBD1. V trimming: 4 bases; J trimming: 8 bases; junction bases outside the gene matches: 6. Per the germline V gene, CDR1 is MNHEY and CDR2 is SVGAGI. The CDR3 covers 14 residues. CDR3 residues: CASSSQGVGEKLFF. CDR3 sequence (DNA): TGTGCCAGCAGTTCACAGGGGGTGGGGGAAAAACTGTTTTTT.

In this sample, this clone turned up a few times. This chain links TRBV7-8 with TRBJ2-7; no reliable D call. The CDR3 length is 15 residues. Trimming took off 2 bases at V and 6 bases at J, with 17 bases between the two ends. Germline assignment: CDR1 SGHVS and CDR2 FQNEAQ. The CDR3 sequence: CASSLLRVSLIEQYF. The CDR3 coding sequence is TGTGCCAGCAGCTTATTAAGGGTCAGCCTTATCGAGCAGTACTTC.

The chain has TRBV6-5 and TRBJ1-1; D is unclear. Germline V lookup: CDR1 MNHEY, CDR2 SVGAGI. CDR3 length: 11 amino acids. Between the trimmed V and J ends, which lost 11 bases and 4 bases, there was a span of 11 bases. In nucleotides, the CDR3 is TGTGCCGCGGAGGGTTCCACTGAAGCTTTCTTT. Translating gives CAAEGSTEAFF.

V gene TRBV2 combines with J gene TRBJ2-7; 8 bases agree with TRBD1. V dropped 4 bases and J dropped 0; count of bases not matched to a gene: 2. Germline V gives CDR1 SNHLY, CDR2 FYNNEI. This CDR3 is built from 14 residues. The CDR3, as DNA: TGTGCCAGCAGTGTACAGGGGGGCTCCTACGAGCAGTACTTC. This codes for CASSVQGGSYEQYF.